These 26 T cell receptor beta chains were sequenced from one sample in a study of naive and memory T cell subsets. Antigens for these TCRs are unknown. Study outcomes and limitations: Especially in CD8 cells, naive repertoires contained a few larger clonotypes, possibly CD45RA-re-expressing memory cells.

Both TRBC1 and TRBC2 were covered by a beta constant-region primer of two equimolar oligonucleotides. Four rounds of PCR amplified the ligated cDNA using nested alpha and beta constant-region primers plus SP2. TCRdb re-called the UMI-ligation and nested PCR reads with MiXCR, one entry per CDR3 protein. The table includes 99,000 or so distinct CDR3 sequences, more than 14% detected once. The specimen was naive CD8+ T cells from blood. Source of these receptors: a human donor in good health.

This clonotype appeared a few times. The rearrangement joins TRBV7-9 to TRBJ2-7; no reliable D call. The CDR3 loop spans 16 amino acids. From germline, CDR1 is SEHNR and CDR2 FQNEAQ (reference sequence). The germline V and J ends were trimmed by 0 bases and 6 bases, with 18 bases remaining between them. CDR3 bases: TGTGCCAGCAGCTTAGCGTCGGCAGATTCTCTTATCGAGCAGTACTTC. The encoded protein is CASSLASADSLIEQYF.

Many counts were recorded for this clonotype. This sequence joins TRBV29-1 and TRBJ2-7; 9 bases agree with TRBD1. The CDR3 extends over 13 amino acids. CDR1 and CDR2 from the germline V gene are SQVTM and ANQGSEA. With V trimmed by 6 bases and J by 3 bases, 6 bases remained unmatched. The DNA for the CDR3 is TGCAGCGTGGGGGGGACAGGGATCTACGAGCAGTACTTC. It specifies CSVGGTGIYEQYF.

The chain combines TRBV24-1 with TRBJ2-5, with 7 bases matching TRBD1. CDR3 size: 14 residues. With 7 bases clipped from V and 2 bases from J, the junction kept 6 bases outside the gene matches. Germline V lookup: CDR1 KGHDR, CDR2 SFDVKD. This CDR3 is CATRRSGGQETQYF. As DNA, the CDR3 is TGTGCCACCAGGAGGTCAGGGGGTCAAGAGACCCAGTACTTC.

This clonotype was seen just once. The chain has TRBV12-3 or TRBV12-4 and TRBJ2-1; 8 bases align to TRBD2. The CDR3 covers 13 residues. The V segment lost 7 bases and the J segment 7 bases; nucleotides outside the gene matches: 6. The CDR3 DNA reads TGTGCCAGCATCGACGAGCGGGAGAATGAGCAGTTCTTC. Its protein is CASIDERENEQFF.

This rearrangement joins TRBV2 to TRBJ2-3; 11 bases line up with TRBD2. V shed 6 bases, J shed 8 bases, and the junction held 7 bases outside the gene matches. Germline CDR1 is SNHLY and CDR2 is FYNNEI. CDR3 size: 14 residues. The CDR3 spells CASREVAGGPTQYF. The CDR3 region has the DNA TGTGCCAGCAGGGAGGTAGCGGGAGGGCCTACGCAGTATTTT.

This clonotype occurred a few times. V gene TRBV4-3 combines with J gene TRBJ1-2; 7 bases are a match to TRBD1. The ends lost 3 bases at V and 0 bases at J; junction bases unmatched: 7. The CDR3 runs 16 residues. Germline values: CDR1 LGHNA, CDR2 YSLEER. The CDR3 nucleotides are TGCGCCAGCAGCCAGCATTGGACAGGAACTAACTATGGCTACACCTTC. This codes for CASSQHWTGTNYGYTF.

This chain's CDR3 is CSAALAGVNSYEQYF. CDR3 coding DNA: TGCAGTGCCGCCTTAGCGGGCGTCAACTCCTACGAGCAGTACTTC. This chain joins TRBV20-1 and TRBJ2-7; 7 nucleotides line up with TRBD2. This CDR3 is built from 15 residues. Germline-derived CDR1 and CDR2 are DFQATT and SNEGSKA (reference sequence). With V trimmed by 6 bases and J by 0 bases, 11 bases remained unmatched.

The V gene is TRBV13, the J gene TRBJ2-3; 16 positions agree with TRBD2. With 5 bases clipped from V and 6 bases from J, the junction kept 8 bases outside the gene matches. Germline-derived CDR1 and CDR2 are PRHDT and FYEKMQ (reference sequence). CDR3 size: 17 residues. CDR3 DNA sequence: TGTGCCAGCAGCCTGGGACTAGCGGGAGGGCCCGGGGATACGCAGTATTTT. Protein sequence: CASSLGLAGGPGDTQYF.

A few counts support this clonotype. V usage is TRBV5-5 and J usage is TRBJ2-7; unclear D gene. V was cut by 1 base and J by 2 bases, with 13 bases left in between. The CDR3 is made up of 15 amino acids. Germline assignment: CDR1 SGHKS and CDR2 YYEKEE (reference sequence). CDR3 residues: CASSLPEANTYEQYF. Written as DNA, the CDR3 is TGTGCCAGCAGCTTGCCCGAAGCTAATACCTACGAGCAGTACTTC.

This clonotype has more than one count but fewer than ten. This chain joins TRBV7-2 and TRBJ1-1; D unclear. The CDR3 consists of 13 residues. Germline V gene sequence: CDR1 SGHTA, CDR2 FQGNSA. Between the trimmed V and J ends, which lost 9 bases and 5 bases, there was a span of 16 bases. CDR3: CASFPPEETEAFF. DNA for the CDR3: TGTGCCAGTTTTCCCCCAGAGGAGACTGAAGCTTTCTTT.

Note on this clonotype: Germline is not matched at one junction end, which may reflect a read error. This chain connects TRBV5-6 to TRBJ2-3, with TRBD1 matching 9 bases. CDR1 and CDR2 from the germline V gene are SGHDT and YYEEEE. This CDR3 comprises 14 residues. CDR3 sequence: CAGSLGTGKDTQYF. Written as DNA, the CDR3 is TGTGCCGGCAGCCTCGGGACAGGGAAAGATACGCAGTATTTT.

The rearrangement uses TRBV13 and TRBJ2-7; D is unresolved. Germline assignment: CDR1 PRHDT and CDR2 FYEKMQ (reference sequence). V lost 2 bases and J 6 bases, leaving 14 bases between the germline ends. The CDR3 covers 14 residues. The CDR3 is CASSLPSEKPEQYF. CDR3 bases: TGTGCCAGCAGCTTACCCTCCGAGAAGCCCGAGCAGTACTTC. The complete variable domain, with remaining parts taken from reference TRBV13 and TRBJ2-7, reads AAGVIQSPRHLIKEKRETATLKCYPIPRHDTVYWYQQGPGQDPQFLISFYEKMQSDKGSIPDRFSAQQFSDYHSELNMSSLELGDSALYFCASSLPSEKPEQYFGPGTRLTVT.

The genes are TRBV2 and TRBJ2-3; D call uncertain. Germline CDR1 reads SNHLY; CDR2 reads FYNNEI. Trimming took off 10 bases at V and 2 bases at J, with 10 bases between the two ends. The CDR3 has 12 amino acids. Here the CDR3 reads CAIPDDTDTQYF. The CDR3 bases are TGTGCCATCCCGGACGACACAGATACGCAGTATTTT.

The chain recombines TRBV20-1 with TRBJ2-7; TRBD1 might be the D (6 bases). The CDR3 has 14 amino acids. The V gene's germline CDR1 is DFQATT and CDR2 SNEGSKA (reference sequence). Trimming took 0 bases from V and 1 from J, leaving 10 bases between them. CDR3: CSAREPDRSYEQYF. For the CDR3, the DNA is TGCAGTGCTAGAGAGCCCGACAGGTCCTACGAGCAGTACTTC.

V gene TRBV4-3 combines with J gene TRBJ2-7, with D hard to call. Trimming left V 0 bases short and J 3 bases short, with 15 bases between. This CDR3 contains 16 residues. Germline assignment: CDR1 LGHNA and CDR2 YSLEER. The chain's CDR3 is CASSQEGSGGIYEQYF. The CDR3 DNA reads TGCGCCAGCAGCCAAGAAGGGTCGGGCGGCATCTACGAGCAGTACTTC.

The chain employs TRBV5-1 and TRBJ1-1; 8 positions agree with TRBD1. With V trimmed by 3 bases and J by 4 bases, 11 bases remained unmatched. There are 16 residues in the CDR3. CDR1 SGHRS and CDR2 YFSETQ come from the germline V gene. CDR3 sequence (DNA): TGCGCCAGCAGCTCCCAACCTATAACAGGGGGCACTGAAGCTTTCTTT. Amino acids: CASSSQPITGGTEAFF.

Regarding this clonotype: This clone may be a read error of a much larger clone one base away. The chain couples TRBV9 to TRBJ2-1, with a weak D call TRBD1 (6 bases). V was pared by 1 base and J by 7 bases, with 12 bases between. CDR1 is SGDLS, CDR2 YYNGEE, per germline. The CDR3 is made up of 14 amino acids. The CDR3 sequence: CASSVTGTSNEQFF. The CDR3 region has the DNA TGTGCCAGCAGCGTAACAGGGACGTCAAATGAGCAGTTCTTC.

This clonotype has only a few counts. The chain combines TRBV29-1 with TRBJ2-7; D is unresolved. V lost 1 base, J lost 0 bases, and 7 bases lay in between. The CDR3 runs 13 residues. CDR1 and CDR2 from the germline V gene are SQVTM and ANQGSEA. The CDR3 region has the DNA TGCAGCGTTGAAGCCGACGGCTCCTACGAGCAGTACTTC. This gives the protein CSVEADGSYEQYF.

J is TRBJ1-2 and V is TRBV5-6, with 7 bases lining up with TRBD1. The CDR3 has 18 amino acids. The V segment lost 0 bases and the J segment 5 bases; nucleotides outside the gene matches: 16. The germline CDR1 and CDR2 sequences are SGHDT and YYEEEE. The CDR3 sequence is CASSLADGTANFHYGYTF. The CDR3 nucleotides are TGTGCCAGCAGCTTGGCGGACGGGACAGCGAATTTCCATTATGGCTACACCTTC.

This chain links TRBV27 with TRBJ2-1, with 7 bases matching TRBD2. This CDR3 is built from 14 residues. Germline V CDR1 and CDR2: MNHEY, SMNVEV (reference sequence). V was clipped by 3 bases and J by 6 bases; unmatched bases: 5. The CDR3 spells CASSFNPGGNEQFF. CDR3 sequence (DNA): TGTGCCAGCAGTTTTAACCCGGGGGGCAATGAGCAGTTCTTC.

This clonotype was counted only a few times. The chain joins TRBV10-3 to TRBJ2-7; D unclear. Germline CDR1 is ENHRY and CDR2 is SYGVKD. The V end lost 3 bases, the J end lost 7 bases, and 7 bases lay between the germline ends. The CDR3 length is 11 residues. In DNA form, the CDR3 reads TGTGCCATCAGTGAAGCGAGGGAGCAGTACTTC. It codes for CAISEAREQYF.

The gene calls are TRBV9 and TRBJ1-6; TRBD1 agrees at 9 bases. The germline V gene has CDR1 SGDLS and CDR2 YYNGEE. V lost 3 bases, J lost 10 bases, and 11 bases stayed unmatched. The CDR3 consists of 16 residues. CDR3 in DNA: TGTGCCAGCAGCGAAGAACCGGGACAGGGCAGCTCACCCCTCCACTTT. Amino acid sequence: CASSEEPGQGSSPLHF.

This clonotype was observed a handful of times. The chain is built from TRBV4-3 and TRBJ2-7; the D is unclear. Germline V gene lookup returns CDR1 LGHNA and CDR2 YSLEER. Trimming took off 2 bases at V and 2 bases at J, with 10 bases between the two ends. The CDR3 consists of 14 residues. The CDR3: CASSQTSSTYEQYF. CDR3 coding DNA: TGCGCCAGCAGCCAAACCAGCTCCACCTACGAGCAGTACTTC.

This clonotype has only a few counts. This chain connects TRBV20-1 to TRBJ2-2, with D possibly TRBD1 on 5 matching bases. Germline V gene data show CDR1 as DFQATT and CDR2 as SNEGSKA (reference sequence). The CDR3 is 12 amino acids. V lost 4 bases to trimming and J lost 6 bases, with 9 bases between them. The CDR3 sequence is CSANTGSGELFF. The CDR3 coding sequence is TGCAGTGCTAATACAGGTTCCGGGGAGCTGTTTTTT.

In this sample, this clonotype turned up a few times. The gene calls are TRBV9 and TRBJ2-5, with D possibly TRBD1 on 8 matching bases. The V end lost 4 bases, the J end lost 4 bases, and 17 bases lay between the germline ends. CDR1 and CDR2 (germline): SGDLS, YYNGEE. The length of the CDR3 is 15 residues. CDR3 loop: CASSPWGGQAETQYF. DNA of the CDR3: TGTGCCAGCAGCCCCTGGGGGGGACAGGCAGAGACCCAGTACTTC.

This chain uses TRBV6-1 with TRBJ2-3, with 7 bases fitting TRBD2. Germline-derived CDR1 and CDR2 are MNHNS and SASEGT. CDR3 length equals 17 residues. V was pared by 4 bases and J by 0 bases, with 10 bases of the junction left unmatched. CDR3 protein: CASSVLASTSSTDTQYF. DNA of the CDR3: TGTGCCAGCAGTGTACTAGCGTCTACTTCTAGCACAGATACGCAGTATTTT.